This T cell receptor beta chain is drawn from a study of metastatic and nonmetastatic thyroid tumors (dated by TCRdb to about 2020). As for the study more broadly: Repertoires from peripheral blood and from tumor or nodule tissue samples of malignant and benign thyroid patients were compared.

Beyond this particular receptor, the publication reports: TCR beta diversity was reported as significantly higher in malignant tumors than in benign nodules, in both blood and tumor samples.

This clone was counted only a few times. Its cognate antigen has yet to be identified. A read error may explain this, as a much larger clone is one base away. No treatment had been received by any patient before thyroid surgery. Using T-cell receptor beta sequencing, the study looked back at clinical samples from patients collected from the early 2010s to the late 2010s. Receptor amplification or capture employed PCR. Reads for this sample came from an Illumina HiSeq 4000. High-throughput sequencing was used to profile the TCR beta-chain CDR3 region of each patient. As for the authors' bioinformatics: CDR3 differences across clinicopathological groups were used to build a classifier for discriminating distant-metastatic papillary thyroid cancer patients. The Shannon index was used to measure repertoire diversity, and the Morisita-Horn index was used to measure how similar tumor and blood repertoires were. TCRdb trimmed public reads at Q25 via fastp, called clones via MiXCR and kept in-frame beta chains. The V and J calls, along with clone size, are taken from TCRdb and not from the paper's own processing. The sample contains tens of thousands of clones, 15% to 20% of them found a single time. The top ten hold about 4.6% of the sample.

The CDR3 numbers 15 residues from cysteine through phenylalanine. Only the CDR3 DNA is retained, 45 bases long and in frame from the first base. As encoded in the germline V gene, CDR1 is MNHNS while CDR2 is SASEGT. The receptor chain draws on TRBV6-1 and TRBJ2-7; the junction holds 8 bases that match TRBD2. The clonotype was recovered from a male donor with papillary thyroid cancer or a benign thyroid nodule (not recorded which). Some clones in this sample may be carry-over from other donors' samples. The sample was blood. The DNA reads as follows: TGCGCCAGCAGCTCCGATAGCGGGATCTGGGTCGAGCAGTACTTC. Its translation reads: CASSSDSGIWVEQYF.